This paragraph covers one T cell receptor beta chain sequence. With 5 bases clipped from V and 4 bases from J, the junction kept 3 bases outside the gene matches. The CDR3 runs to 13 residues. Germline lookup yields CDR1 SGHRS and CDR2 YFSETQ. This sample stems from a study of blood T cell repertoires in COVID-19. At the level of the study: Sources were T cells, B-cell-depleted T cells, or PBMCs; the material itself was cDNA or gDNA.

The data were produced by immunoSEQ multiplex PCR, yet TCRdb's version contains in-frame clones alone and is incomplete. The sample carries some 170,000 clones, roughly 83% recorded once. The rearrangement links TRBV5-1 to TRBJ2-1, with 7 positions matching TRBD1. The clonotype was recovered from a middle-aged woman with COVID-19, enrolled during active disease. Material: peripheral blood. The CDR3: CASRSRGYNEQFF. The DNA of the CDR3 is TGCGCCAGCAGATCCAGGGGGTACAATGAGCAGTTCTTC.